This TCR beta chain was identified during a study of persistence of HIV-infected CD4 T cells. Points on this clone: Its antigen is still unknown.

Cells were stimulated with CMV-infected fibroblast lysates at roughly 10 ug/mL. CD4+ T cells upregulating both CD40 ligand and CD69 were sorted as responding cells. The libraries were made with immunoSEQ version 4 in survey mode. The data were produced by immunoSEQ multiplex PCR, yet TCRdb's version contains in-frame clones alone and is incomplete. The data contain about 7,000 clones, 75% to 85% of them singletons. V shed 2 bases and J 2 bases; nucleotides not matched to a gene: 7. The CDR3 runs to 16 residues. The V gene's germline CDR1 is LGHNA and CDR2 YSLEER. The TCR originated in an adult woman with HIV who was CMV-seropositive. The chain has TRBV4-3 and TRBJ2-7; 9 nucleotides align to TRBD1. The material was CD4+ T cells sorted from PBMCs after approximately 19-hour stimulation, obtained from a patient who received antiretroviral therapy. The CDR3 DNA is TGCGCCAGCAGCCAAAAAGGGACAGGGATTCCCTACGAGCAGTACTTC. This gives the protein CASSQKGTGIPYEQYF.